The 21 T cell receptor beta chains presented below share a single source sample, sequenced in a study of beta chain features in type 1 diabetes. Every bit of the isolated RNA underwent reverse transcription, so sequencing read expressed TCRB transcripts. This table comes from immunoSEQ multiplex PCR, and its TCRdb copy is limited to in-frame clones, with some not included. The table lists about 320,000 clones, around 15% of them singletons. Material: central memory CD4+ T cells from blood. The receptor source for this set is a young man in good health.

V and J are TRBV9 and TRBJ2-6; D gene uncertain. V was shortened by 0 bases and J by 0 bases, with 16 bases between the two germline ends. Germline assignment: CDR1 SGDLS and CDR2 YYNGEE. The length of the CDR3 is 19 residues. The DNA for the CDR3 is TGTGCCAGCAGCGTAGAGGTCAACGTTCGTCACTCTGGGGCCAACGTCCTGACTTTC. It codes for CASSVEVNVRHSGANVLTF.

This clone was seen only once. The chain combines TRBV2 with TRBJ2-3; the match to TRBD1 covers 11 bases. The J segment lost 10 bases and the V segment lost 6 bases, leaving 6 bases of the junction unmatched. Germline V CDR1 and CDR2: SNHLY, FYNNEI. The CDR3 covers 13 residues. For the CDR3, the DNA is TGTGCCAGCAGCTTAGGGACAGGGGGGCCGCAGTATTTT. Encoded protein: CASSLGTGGPQYF.

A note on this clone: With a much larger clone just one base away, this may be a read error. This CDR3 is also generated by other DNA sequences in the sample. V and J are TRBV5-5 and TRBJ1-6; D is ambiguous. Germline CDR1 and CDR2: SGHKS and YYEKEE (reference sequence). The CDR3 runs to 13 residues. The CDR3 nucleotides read TGCGCCAGCAGCATACGGGAACACGCACCCCTCCACTTT. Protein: CASSIREHAPLHF.

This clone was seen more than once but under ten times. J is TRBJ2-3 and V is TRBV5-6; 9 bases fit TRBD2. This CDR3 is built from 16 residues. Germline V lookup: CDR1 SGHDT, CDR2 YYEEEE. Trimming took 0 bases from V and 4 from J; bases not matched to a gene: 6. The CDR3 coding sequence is TGTGCCAGCAGCTTGGATAGCGGGGGAGGGGCAGATACGCAGTATTTT. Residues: CASSLDSGGGADTQYF.

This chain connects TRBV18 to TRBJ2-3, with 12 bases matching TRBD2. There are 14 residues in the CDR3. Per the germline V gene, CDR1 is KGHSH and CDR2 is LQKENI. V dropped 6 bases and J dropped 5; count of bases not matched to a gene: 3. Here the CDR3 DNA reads TGTGCCAGCTCCGTGACTAGCGGGGGAGATACGCAGTATTTT. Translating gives CASSVTSGGDTQYF.

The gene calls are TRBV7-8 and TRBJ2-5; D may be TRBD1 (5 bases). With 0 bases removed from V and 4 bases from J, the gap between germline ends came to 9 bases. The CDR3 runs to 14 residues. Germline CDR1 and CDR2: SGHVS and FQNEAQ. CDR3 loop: CASSLASRGETQYF. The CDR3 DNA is TGTGCCAGCAGCTTAGCGAGTAGGGGAGAGACCCAGTACTTC.

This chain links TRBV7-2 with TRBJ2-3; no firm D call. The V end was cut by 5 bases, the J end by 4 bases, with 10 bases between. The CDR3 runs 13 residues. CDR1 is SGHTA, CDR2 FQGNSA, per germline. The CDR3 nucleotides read TGTGCCAGCAGCGGTAGAGGCGCAGATACGCAGTATTTT. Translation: CASSGRGADTQYF. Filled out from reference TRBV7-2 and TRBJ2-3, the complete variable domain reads GAGVSQSPSNKVTEKGKDVELRCDPISGHTALYWYRQSLGQGLEFLIYFQGNSAPDKSGLPSDRFSAERTGGSVSTLTIQRTQQEDSAVYLCASSGRGADTQYFGPGTRLTVL.

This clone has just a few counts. The CDR3 coding sequence is TGCGCCAGCAGCCAAGATGCAGGGCGATATACGCAGTATTTT. Amino acid sequence: CASSQDAGRYTQYF. The rearrangement uses TRBV4-1 and TRBJ2-3; maybe TRBD1 (5 bases). Looked up from germline, CDR1 is MGHRA and CDR2 is YSYEKL. Trimming shortened V by 0 bases and J by 7 bases, and 11 bases separated the two germline ends. This CDR3 comprises 14 residues.

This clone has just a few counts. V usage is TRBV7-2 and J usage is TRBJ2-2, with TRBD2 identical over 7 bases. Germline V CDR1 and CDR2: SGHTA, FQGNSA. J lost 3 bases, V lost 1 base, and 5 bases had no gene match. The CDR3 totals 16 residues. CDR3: CASSLVGGLDTGELFF. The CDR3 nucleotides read TGTGCCAGCAGCTTAGTGGGAGGGTTGGACACCGGGGAGCTGTTTTTT.

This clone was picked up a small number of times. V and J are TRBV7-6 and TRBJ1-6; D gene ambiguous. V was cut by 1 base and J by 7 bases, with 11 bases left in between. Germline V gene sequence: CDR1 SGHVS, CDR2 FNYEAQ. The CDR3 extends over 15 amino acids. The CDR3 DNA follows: TGTGCCAGCAGCTTAGACCCAAATATCAATTCACCCCTCCACTTT. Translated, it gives CASSLDPNINSPLHF.

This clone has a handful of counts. The chain's CDR3 is CASSLWGNGYTF. CDR3 DNA sequence: TGTGCCAGCAGCTTGTGGGGGAACGGCTACACCTTC. The rearrangement uses TRBV5-4 and TRBJ1-2; TRBD1 is a possible D gene (5 bases). CDR1 is SGHNT, CDR2 YYREEE, per germline (reference sequence). V lost 1 base and J lost 8, with 9 bases in between. The CDR3 spans 12 residues.

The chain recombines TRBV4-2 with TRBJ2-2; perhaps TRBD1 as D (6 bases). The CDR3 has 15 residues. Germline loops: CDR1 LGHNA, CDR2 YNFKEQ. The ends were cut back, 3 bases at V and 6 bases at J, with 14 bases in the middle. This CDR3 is CASSQNVNRAGELFF. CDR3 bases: TGTGCCAGCAGCCAGAACGTGAACAGGGCCGGGGAGCTGTTTTTT.

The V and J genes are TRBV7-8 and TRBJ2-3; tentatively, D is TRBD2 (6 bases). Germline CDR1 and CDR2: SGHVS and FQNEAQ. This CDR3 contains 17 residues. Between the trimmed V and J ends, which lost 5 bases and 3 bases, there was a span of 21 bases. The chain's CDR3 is CASSPSPRLSGTDTQYF. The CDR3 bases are TGTGCCAGCAGCCCCTCACCCCGCCTTAGCGGAACAGATACGCAGTATTTT.

CDR3 sequence reads: CASSSGSGTYEQYF. CDR3 in DNA: TGCGCCAGCAGCTCGGGGTCTGGCACTTACGAGCAGTACTTC. The chain uses TRBV5-1 and TRBJ2-7; TRBD2 is a possible D gene (5 bases). The CDR3 runs to 14 residues. The germline gives CDR1 SGHRS, CDR2 YFSETQ. Trimming took 3 bases from V and 4 from J, leaving 14 bases between them.

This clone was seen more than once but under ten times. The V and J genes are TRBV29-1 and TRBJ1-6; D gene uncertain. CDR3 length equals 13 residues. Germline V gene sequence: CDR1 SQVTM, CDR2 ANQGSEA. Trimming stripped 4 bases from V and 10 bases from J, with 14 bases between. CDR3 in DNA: TGCAGCGTTGGGTTACACGAAGGATCACCCCTCCACTTT. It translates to CSVGLHEGSPLHF.

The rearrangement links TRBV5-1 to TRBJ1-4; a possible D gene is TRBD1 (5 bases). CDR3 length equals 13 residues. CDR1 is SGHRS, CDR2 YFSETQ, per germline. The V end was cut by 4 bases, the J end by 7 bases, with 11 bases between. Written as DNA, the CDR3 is TGCGCCAGCAGCACCGACAGCTTTGAAAAACTGTTTTTT. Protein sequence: CASSTDSFEKLFF.

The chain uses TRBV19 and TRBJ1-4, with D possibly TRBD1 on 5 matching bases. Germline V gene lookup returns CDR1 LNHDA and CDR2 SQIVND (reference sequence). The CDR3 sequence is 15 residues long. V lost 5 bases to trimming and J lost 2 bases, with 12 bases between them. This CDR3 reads CASSSGGSTNEKLFF. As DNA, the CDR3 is TGTGCCAGTAGTTCGGGGGGTTCGACTAATGAAAAACTGTTTTTT. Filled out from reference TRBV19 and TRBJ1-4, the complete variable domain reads DGGITQSPKYLFRKEGQNVTLSCEQNLNHDAMYWYRQDPGQGLRLIYYSQIVNDFQKGDIAEGYSVSREKKESFPLTVTSAQKNPTAFYLCASSSGGSTNEKLFFGSGTQLSVL.

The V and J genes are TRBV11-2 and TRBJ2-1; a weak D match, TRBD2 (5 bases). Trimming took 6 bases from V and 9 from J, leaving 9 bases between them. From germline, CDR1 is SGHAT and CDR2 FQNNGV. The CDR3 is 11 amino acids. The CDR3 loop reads CASRREGEQFF. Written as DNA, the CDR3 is TGTGCCAGCAGACGGGAAGGTGAGCAGTTCTTC.

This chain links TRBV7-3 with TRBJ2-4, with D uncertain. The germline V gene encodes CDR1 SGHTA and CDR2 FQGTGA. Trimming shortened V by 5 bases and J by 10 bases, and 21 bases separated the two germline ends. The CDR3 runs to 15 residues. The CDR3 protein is CASSQEASPNRIQYF. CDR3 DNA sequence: TGTGCCAGCAGCCAAGAGGCCTCTCCGAATAGGATTCAGTACTTC.

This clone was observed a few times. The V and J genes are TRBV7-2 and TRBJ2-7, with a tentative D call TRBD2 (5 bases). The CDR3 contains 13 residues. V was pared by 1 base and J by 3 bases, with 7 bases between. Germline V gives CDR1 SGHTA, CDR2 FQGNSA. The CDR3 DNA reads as TGTGCCAGCAGCTTAGGCCGGGACTACGAGCAGTACTTC. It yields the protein CASSLGRDYEQYF. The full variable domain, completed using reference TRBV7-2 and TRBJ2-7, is GAGVSQSPSNKVTEKGKDVELRCDPISGHTALYWYRQSLGQGLEFLIYFQGNSAPDKSGLPSDRFSAERTGGSVSTLTIQRTQQEDSAVYLCASSLGRDYEQYFGPGTRLTVT.

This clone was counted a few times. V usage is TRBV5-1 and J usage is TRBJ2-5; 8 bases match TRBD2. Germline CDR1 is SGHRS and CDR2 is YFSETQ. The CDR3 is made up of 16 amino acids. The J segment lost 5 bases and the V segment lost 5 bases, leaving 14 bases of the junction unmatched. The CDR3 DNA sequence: TGCGCCAGCAGTGATGGACGGGGGGGCGGCGGTGAGACCCAGTACTTC. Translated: CASSDGRGGGGETQYF.